These T cell receptor beta chains were read from a single sample in a study of T-cell memory formation after mild COVID-19. TCRdb redid the calling of the 5' RACE reads with MiXCR, one entry per CDR3 protein. The sample comprises a few hundred thousand distinct CDR3 sequences, approximately 15% of which are singletons, and around a fifth rests with the top ten. Sequenced sample: PBMCs or a T cell subset sorted from them (not recorded which). All receptors derive from a young man who had mild COVID-19 (a few samples of this study predate the infection). Cell type and time point are not known. CDR3s include the opening cysteine and the closing phenylalanine or tryptophan.

cdr3_aa: CASSLFGRGDEQFF; v_call: TRBV27
cdr3_aa: CASSQGFTTEAFF; v_call: TRBV27
cdr3_aa: CSVAVPAGNTIYF; v_call: TRBV29-1
cdr3_aa: CASSSTRRDSFTGYYNEQFF; v_call: TRBV7-9
cdr3_aa: CASSLRAGGDTQYF; v_call: TRBV7-6
cdr3_aa: CASSLGTDYGYTF; v_call: TRBV5-1
cdr3_aa: CASSWGDSSYEQYF; v_call: TRBV7-9
cdr3_aa: CASSFAASGGTQETQYF; v_call: TRBV5-4
cdr3_aa: CASSPGTGFFTIYF; v_call: TRBV12-3/TRBV12-4
cdr3_aa: CASSPRQNYGYTF; v_call: TRBV7-8
cdr3_aa: CASSLDRKDGYTF; v_call: TRBV7-3
cdr3_aa: CSAQRTSGALQETQYF; v_call: TRBV20-1
cdr3_aa: CASSSSGGATDTQYF; v_call: TRBV7-9
cdr3_aa: CAISDSGTEDYGYTF; v_call: TRBV10-3
cdr3_aa: CASSLPGQGLNEQFF; v_call: TRBV7-9
cdr3_aa: CSARGHTDTQYF; v_call: TRBV20-1
cdr3_aa: CASSVSGAGANVLTF; v_call: TRBV2
cdr3_aa: CASSLSRTGLLPGRDTEAFF; v_call: TRBV6-1
cdr3_aa: CSAEGLNTGELFF; v_call: TRBV20-1
cdr3_aa: CASSLVWLAGANVLTF; v_call: TRBV11-2
cdr3_aa: CASSLAGPPYGYTF; v_call: TRBV7-2
cdr3_aa: CASSPSIFTGASTDTQYF; v_call: TRBV6-6
cdr3_aa: CASRSVTGRPGYTF; v_call: TRBV4-1
cdr3_aa: CASSYDSQKLFF; v_call: TRBV7-9
cdr3_aa: CASSLSQDNYGYTF; v_call: TRBV7-3
cdr3_aa: CASSLASRNYGYTF; v_call: TRBV7-9
cdr3_aa: CASSHSGGGLNEQFF; v_call: TRBV5-1
cdr3_aa: CASSEALFLLSGNTIYF; v_call: TRBV2
cdr3_aa: CASSQPTGGGETQYF; v_call: TRBV25-1
cdr3_aa: CASSLWGSPDHYGYTF; v_call: TRBV5-1
cdr3_aa: CASSQVGILAGYTF; v_call: TRBV4-1
cdr3_aa: CASSQELHAGGLSGANVLTF; v_call: TRBV4-3
cdr3_aa: CASSAGTSTYNEQFF; v_call: TRBV5-1
cdr3_aa: CATSRDVSPGNSPLHF; v_call: TRBV15
cdr3_aa: CASSTRRAGGFIGTGELFF; v_call: TRBV7-2
cdr3_aa: CASSPTGGGYNEQFF; v_call: TRBV5-5
cdr3_aa: CASSPDRGEGGNTIYF; v_call: TRBV7-2
cdr3_aa: CASSQGPPF; v_call: TRBV4-1
cdr3_aa: CSASPDGVDTQYF; v_call: TRBV20-1